This T cell receptor (beta chain) is from a study of blood T cell repertoires in COVID-19. About the study: T cells, B-cell-depleted T cells, or PBMCs supplied cDNA or gDNA.

Germline lookup yields CDR1 SGHKS and CDR2 YYEKEE (reference sequence). V lost 1 base and J lost 0, with 7 bases in between. There are 14 residues in the CDR3. Method: immunoSEQ multiplex PCR; TCRdb's copy keeps in-frame clones and lacks some. The sample lists about 200,000 clones, around 86% occurring once. Sequencing used peripheral blood. The clonotype comes from a man in his fifties or sixties with acute or convalescent COVID-19. The rearrangement joins TRBV5-5 to TRBJ1-1; no reliable D call. The CDR3 nucleotides are TGTGCCAGCAGCTTGAAGAACTTGAACACTGAAGCTTTCTTT. Translating gives CASSLKNLNTEAFF.